This TCR beta chain was documented in a study of blood T cell repertoires in COVID-19. Turning to the study itself: Italy, Spain and the United States were the sources of the convalescent and acute COVID-19 samples. T cells, B-cell-depleted T cells, or PBMCs provided the cDNA or gDNA that served as material.

In the source study's methods: From reference gene primer amplification, estimates of nucleated cell counts were derived. The repertoire was sequenced with immunoSEQ multiplex PCR; TCRdb's copy has only in-frame clones and lacks some. The DNA gave D and trimming, while V, J and clone size come from that table. The sample includes about 230,000 clones, about 83% of them seen just once. While infection was still active, Seattle patients were enrolled and then followed longitudinally. Looked up from germline, CDR1 is MGHRA and CDR2 is YSYEKL. This CDR3 has 16 amino acids. The germline V and J ends were trimmed by 4 bases and 0 bases, with 15 bases remaining between them.

Sequencing was performed on peripheral blood. The receptor was isolated from a woman in her 30s with COVID-19, enrolled during active disease. This chain uses TRBV4-1 with TRBJ1-2; no clear D gene. The CDR3, as DNA: TGCGCCAGCAGCCTTCGGTACAGAGAAACTAACTATGGCTACACCTTC. Translated: CASSLRYRETNYGYTF.